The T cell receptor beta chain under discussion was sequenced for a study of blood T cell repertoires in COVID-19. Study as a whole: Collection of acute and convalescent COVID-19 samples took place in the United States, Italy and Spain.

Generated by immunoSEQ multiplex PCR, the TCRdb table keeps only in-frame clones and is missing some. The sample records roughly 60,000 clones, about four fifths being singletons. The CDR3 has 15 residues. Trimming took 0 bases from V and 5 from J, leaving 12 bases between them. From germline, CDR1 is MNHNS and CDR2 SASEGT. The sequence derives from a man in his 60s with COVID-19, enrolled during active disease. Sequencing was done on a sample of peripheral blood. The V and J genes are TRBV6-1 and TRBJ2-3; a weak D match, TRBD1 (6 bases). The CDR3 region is CASSEAQGKKDTQYF. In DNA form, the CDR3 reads TGTGCCAGCAGTGAAGCACAGGGTAAGAAAGATACGCAGTATTTT.